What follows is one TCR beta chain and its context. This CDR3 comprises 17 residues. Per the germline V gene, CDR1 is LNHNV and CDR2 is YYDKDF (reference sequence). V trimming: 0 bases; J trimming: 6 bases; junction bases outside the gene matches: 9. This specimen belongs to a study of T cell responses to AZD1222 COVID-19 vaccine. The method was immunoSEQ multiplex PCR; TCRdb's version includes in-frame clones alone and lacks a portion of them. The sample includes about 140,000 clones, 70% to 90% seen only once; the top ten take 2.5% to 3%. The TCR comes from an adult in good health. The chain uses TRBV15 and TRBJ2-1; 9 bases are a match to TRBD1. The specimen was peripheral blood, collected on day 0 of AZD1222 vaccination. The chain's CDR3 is CATSRDVTGTGINEQFF. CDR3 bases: TGTGCCACCAGCAGAGACGTAACCGGGACAGGGATCAATGAGCAGTTCTTC.